This TCR beta chain was sequenced for a study of graft-versus-host responses after intestinal transplantation. Study overall: For around 3 years after anti-thymocyte globulin induction, all recipients took tacrolimus and steroids.

CDR1 and CDR2 (germline): SGHDT, YYEEEE. The length of the CDR3 is 13 residues. V dropped 0 bases and J dropped 11 bases, with 9 bases sitting between them. Concerning this clone itself: Its antigen is as yet unknown.

Study-level points and caveats: Present in recipient marrow, GvH clones included some that appeared first in ileum or blood. Peak circulating GvH clone levels tracked with early post-transplant HvG declines.

The assay was immunoSEQ multiplex PCR, and TCRdb's table has in-frame clones only and misses some. The sample records some 26,000 clones, roughly 94% being singletons. The rearrangement links TRBV5-6 to TRBJ1-6; tentatively, D is TRBD1 (5 bases). The receptor was derived from a human patient who received an intestinal transplant, so some T cells may come from the graft donor. The specimen comprised PBMCs, sampled 156 days after intestinal transplant. The CDR3 DNA sequence: TGTGCCAGCAGCTTGGGGGGGAGGGCACCCCTCCACTTT. Protein product: CASSLGGRAPLHF.